Listed here are 18 T cell receptor beta chains from one sample, sequenced in a study of blood T cells in healthy people across ages. Alongside a J-beta primer mix, a sample-barcoded 5' primer served in a second PCR lasting 7 to 11 cycles. TCRdb analysed the 5' RACE reads with MiXCR anew, one entry per CDR3 protein. Seen here are around 1,500,000 distinct CDR3 sequences, 28% observed once, and the top ten hold 7.7%. The sample taken for sequencing was blood. These receptor sequences come from a young woman in good health.

This clonotype has at least ten counts. The rearrangement links TRBV6-5 to TRBJ2-7; perhaps TRBD2 as D (6 bases). The germline CDR1 and CDR2 sequences are MNHEY and SVGAGI. This CDR3 comprises 14 residues. The V end lost 4 bases, the J end lost 6 bases, and 16 bases lay between the germline ends. The CDR3 is CASSSTLGGAEQYF. CDR3 coding DNA: TGTGCCAGCAGTTCGACCCTTGGAGGGGCCGAGCAGTACTTC.

The chain combines TRBV21-1 with TRBJ2-1; whether TRBD2, the table's D call, matches the DNA was not checked. TRBV21-1 is recorded as a pseudogene. The CDR3 contains 16 residues. CDR3 sequence reads: CASSKREQLSYNEQFF. The DNA for the CDR3 is TGTGCCAGCAGCAAAAGGGAGCAGCTAAGCTACAATGAGCAGTTCTTC.

This chain joins TRBV5-1 and TRBJ2-5; D is unresolved. The J call is uncertain, as TRBJ2-7 better fits the DNA end. The germline CDR1 and CDR2 sequences are SGHRS and YFSETQ. This CDR3 spans 11 amino acids. CDR3: CASTWGGEQYF. CDR3 nucleotide sequence: TGCGCCAGCACCTGGGGTGGCGAGCAGTACTTC.

This clonotype came up a few times. V and J are TRBV6-2 or TRBV6-3 and TRBJ1-4; TRBD1 aligns across 7 bases. This CDR3 region has 15 residues. J gave up 5 bases and V 8 bases, and 11 bases lay outside the gene matches. The germline V gene encodes CDR1 MNHEY and CDR2 SVGEGT. The DNA for the CDR3 is TGTGCCAGCTCATCGGCCGGGACAGCCAATGAAAAACTGTTTTTT. Protein: CASSSAGTANEKLFF.

This clonotype was recorded many times. This sequence joins TRBV27 and TRBJ2-1; D might be TRBD2 (6 bases). The V gene lost 2 bases and the J gene lost 9 bases, with 11 bases spanning the gap. The length of the CDR3 is 13 residues. The germline V gene has CDR1 MNHEY and CDR2 SMNVEV (reference sequence). This CDR3 reads CASSLPPGGEQFF. The CDR3, as DNA: TGTGCCAGCAGTTTACCCCCCGGGGGTGAGCAGTTCTTC.

This clonotype was seen many times. This sequence joins TRBV5-6 and TRBJ2-7; D possibly uses TRBD1 or TRBD2 (5 bases each). Per the germline V gene, CDR1 is SGHDT and CDR2 is YYEEEE. Trimming removed 2 bases from V and 4 bases from J, with 13 bases in between. The CDR3 consists of 14 residues. The CDR3 DNA is TGTGCCAGCAGCTTCTTGGGACCACCATACGAGCAGTACTTC. Amino acid sequence: CASSFLGPPYEQYF.

V usage is TRBV27 and J usage is TRBJ2-5; tentative D call: TRBD1 (5 bases). V was pared by 5 bases and J by 4 bases, with 11 bases between. The CDR3 has 13 amino acids. The germline gives CDR1 MNHEY, CDR2 SMNVEV (reference sequence). CDR3 region: CASSTRVRETQYF. CDR3 in DNA: TGTGCCAGCAGTACCAGGGTTAGAGAGACCCAGTACTTC.

In this sample, this clonotype turned up many times. The chain uses TRBV10-3 and TRBJ2-7; tentative D call: TRBD1 (6 bases). This CDR3 has 14 amino acids. The germline CDR1 and CDR2 sequences are ENHRY and SYGVKD. Trimming cost V 6 bases and J 3 bases, with 15 bases left between them. The CDR3 DNA reads TGTGCCATCAGCGCTGGACAGCGAATCTACGAGCAGTACTTC. Translated, it gives CAISAGQRIYEQYF.

V gene TRBV28 combines with J gene TRBJ2-7; 8 nucleotides agree with TRBD1. The CDR3 contains 15 residues. The germline V gene encodes CDR1 MDHEN and CDR2 SYDVKM. V shed 6 bases, J shed 2 bases, and the junction held 9 bases outside the gene matches. As DNA, the CDR3 is TGTGCCAGCAGCCCATTGCCAGGGGGCCCCTACGAGCAGTACTTC. Translation gives CASSPLPGGPYEQYF.

The chain recombines TRBV20-1 with TRBJ2-5; TRBD1 aligns across 10 bases. CDR3 length: 16 residues. The V and J ends lost 0 bases and 5 bases, in that order; junction bases with no gene match: 9. Germline CDR1 DFQATT, CDR2 SNEGSKA (reference sequence). The CDR3 loop is CSARDLGTGDFETQYF. The CDR3 bases are TGCAGTGCTAGAGACCTCGGGACAGGGGATTTCGAGACCCAGTACTTC.

This clonotype was recorded a few times. The chain links TRBV6-2 or TRBV6-3 to TRBJ1-2, with 7 bases aligning to TRBD1. CDR1 is MNHEY and CDR2 is SVGEGT in the germline V gene. The CDR3 spans 15 residues. The ends lost 4 bases at V and 2 bases at J; junction bases unmatched: 7. The CDR3 DNA follows: TGTGCCAGCAGTTTTACCCCGGGACAGAACTATGGCTACACCTTC. Its translation: CASSFTPGQNYGYTF.

At least ten counts were recorded for this clonotype. This rearrangement joins TRBV1 to TRBJ2-7. TRBV1 is given as a pseudogene. The CDR3 loop spans 10 amino acids. The CDR3 reads CTSSLREQYF. The CDR3 region has the DNA TGCACCAGCAGCCTCCGCGAGCAGTACTTC.

The gene calls are TRBV29-1 and TRBJ2-2; D call uncertain. Germline lookup yields CDR1 SQVTM and CDR2 ANQGSEA. CDR3 length: 12 residues. V was shortened by 7 bases and J by 6 bases, with 12 bases between the two germline ends. CDR3 coding DNA: TGCAGCGGGTCCAGGAGCTCCGGGGAGCTGTTTTTT. Its translation is CSGSRSSGELFF.

The rearrangement links TRBV4-2 to TRBJ2-5; 10 bases map to TRBD2. The CDR3 totals 16 residues. Germline lookup yields CDR1 LGHNA and CDR2 YNFKEQ. J gave up 9 bases and V 0 bases, and 10 bases lay outside the gene matches. The CDR3 region has the DNA TGTGCCAGCAGCCAAGATTGGACTAGCGGCCCCATGGCCCAGTACTTC. It codes for CASSQDWTSGPMAQYF.

This clonotype came up many times. The V gene is TRBV5-1, the J gene TRBJ1-4; a weak D match, TRBD1 (6 bases). Germline V gene lookup returns CDR1 SGHRS and CDR2 YFSETQ. The CDR3 covers 15 residues. Trimming took 3 bases from V and 8 from J, leaving 17 bases between them. CDR3 in amino acids: CASSSVQGRNEKLFF. The CDR3 nucleotides read TGCGCCAGCAGCTCGGTCCAGGGGCGGAACGAAAAACTGTTTTTT.

In this sample, this clonotype turned up a few times. The chain carries TRBV15 and TRBJ2-3, with D perhaps assigned TRBD1 or TRBD2 (5 bases each). The V end was cut by 3 bases, the J end by 4 bases, with 17 bases between. The CDR3 is 16 residues long. Germline CDR1 is LNHNV and CDR2 is YYDKDF (reference sequence). CDR3 coding DNA: TGTGCCACCAGCAGTCCGGGACGACGTAAACCAGATACGCAGTATTTT. Protein sequence: CATSSPGRRKPDTQYF.

The chain is built from TRBV6-6 and TRBJ2-7, with D maybe TRBD2 (7 bases). CDR1 and CDR2 (germline): MNHNY, SVGAGI (reference sequence). Trimming left V 11 bases short and J 7 bases short, with 18 bases between. The length of the CDR3 is 12 residues. For the CDR3, the DNA is TGTGCCGTAGGGGGGGGCGAGAAAGAGCAGTACTTC. It specifies CAVGGGEKEQYF.

On this clonotype: Germline is not matched at one junction end, which may reflect a read error. This chain's CDR3 is CVSSLGGTGSGTEAFF. CDR3 bases: TGCGTCAGCAGCTTGGGGGGGACAGGGAGTGGGACTGAAGCTTTCTTT. This sequence joins TRBV5-1 and TRBJ1-1; 9 bases map to TRBD1. Germline CDR1 and CDR2: SGHRS and YFSETQ. This CDR3 has 16 amino acids. Combining the CDR3 with reference TRBV5-1 and TRBJ1-1 gives the whole variable domain KAGVTQTPRYLIKTRGQQVTLSCSPISGHRSVSWYQQTPGQGLQFLFEYFSETQRNKGNFPGRFSGRQFSNSRSEMNVSTLELGDSALYLCVSSLGGTGSGTEAFFGQGTRLTVV.